This T cell receptor (beta chain) came from a study of PD-1 blockade in classical Hodgkin lymphoma. Time point noted: cycle 4 day 1 (C4D1), after 5 to 7 weeks of nivolumab. Following autologous stem cell transplantation, relapse occurred in every patient, and exposure to brentuximab vedotin varied. Complete response, partial response or progressive disease was each patient's best response. On this clone itself: Its antigen is not known.

Per the germline V gene, CDR1 is SEHNR and CDR2 is FQNEAQ (reference sequence). This CDR3 has 11 amino acids. Trimming took off 5 bases at V and 10 bases at J, with 12 bases between the two ends. TCRdb keeps only in-frame clones here, not all; method: immunoSEQ multiplex PCR. Here the sample spans some 58,000 clones, 91% being singletons. Broader study findings: Relapsed/refractory patients reportedly had the lowest baseline TCR diversity, below newly diagnosed patients, who were below healthy donors. Researchers reported that CD4+ TCR diversity, though not CD8+, rose significantly by C4D1.

Sample: peripheral blood mononuclear cells (PBMCs), taken before the fourth cycle of nivolumab. The chain uses TRBV7-9 and TRBJ2-7, with a weak D call TRBD2 (5 bases). The clonotype was recovered from a human donor with classical Hodgkin lymphoma. CDR3 DNA sequence: TGTGCCAGCAGCCGTAATGCGGGTCAGTACTTC. Encoded protein: CASSRNAGQYF. The full variable domain, rest sourced from reference TRBV7-9 and TRBJ2-7, is DTGVSQNPRHKITKRGQNVTFRCDPISEHNRLYWYRQTLGQGPEFLTYFQNEAQLEKSRLLSDRFSAERPKGSFSTLEIQRTEQGDSAMYLCASSRNAGQYFGPGTRLTVT.